The source of this TCR beta chain is a study of neurological immune-mediated disorders. This clonotype occurred many times. What it recognizes is unknown. Being one base from a much bigger clone, this may be a read error. Via MiXCR, TCRdb re-called the 5' RACE reads, giving one row per CDR3 protein. The profile shows 25,000 to 30,000 distinct CDR3 sequences, 3% to 3.5% of them singletons. General study points: Phylogenetic grouping assigned the repertoires of 18 of 34 multiple sclerosis patients to a single related-CDR3 cluster, which may represent a signature.

The unsorted libraries were produced from 2 million PBMCs held at -80 C. This clonotype originated in a woman in her twenties or thirties with multiple sclerosis. Sequencing was done on a sample of PBMCs.

The CDR3 DNA is TGCAGTGCTAGAGATGGGGCAGAATTCCAAGAGACCCAGTACTTC. This sequence encodes CSARDGAEFQETQYF. The rearrangement uses TRBV20-1 and TRBJ2-5; D is possibly TRBD1 (5 bases). The V end lost 0 bases, the J end lost 1 base, and 12 bases lay between the germline ends. The length of the CDR3 is 15 residues. Germline V gene data show CDR1 as DFQATT and CDR2 as SNEGSKA (reference sequence).